A single sample gave rise to the 21 T cell receptor beta chains below, sequenced in a study of T cell responses to AZD1222 COVID-19 vaccine. Assay: immunoSEQ multiplex PCR; the TCRdb copy retains only in-frame clones and omits some. The sample has about 120,000 clones; approximately 90% are singletons. The source material was peripheral blood, sampled on day 0 of AZD1222 vaccination. The source of these receptors is an adult in good health.

The rearrangement links TRBV7-9 to TRBJ1-2; D might be TRBD1 (5 bases). V was cut by 6 bases and J by 3 bases, with 20 bases left in between. CDR1 is SEHNR, CDR2 FQNEAQ, per germline (reference sequence). CDR3 length equals 16 residues. For the CDR3, the DNA is TGTGCCAGCAGAGGTGAAGGGGTGAACGGGCACTATGGCTACACCTTC. This encodes CASRGEGVNGHYGYTF.

The count of this clone is one. The V gene is TRBV4-1, the J gene TRBJ2-5, with 7 bases lining up with TRBD2. After removal of 6 bases from V and 5 bases from J, the junction contained 6 bases not matched to a gene. The CDR3 extends over 13 amino acids. CDR1 is MGHRA and CDR2 is YSYEKL in the germline V gene. The CDR3, as DNA: TGCGCCAGCAGGGGAGGGTTTCGGGAGACCCAGTACTTC. Translated, it gives CASRGGFRETQYF.

This clone was picked up one time. CDR3 bases: TGTGCCATCAGTGAGTCGGCTTTGGCCAAAAACATTCAGTACTTC. Protein sequence: CAISESALAKNIQYF. This chain uses TRBV10-3 with TRBJ2-4; no definite D call. Germline values: CDR1 ENHRY, CDR2 SYGVKD. The CDR3 has 15 residues. V was shortened by 0 bases and J by 1 base, with 7 bases between the two germline ends.

A word on this clone: A read error may account for a junction end that differs from germline. This sequence joins TRBV6-5 and TRBJ2-5; D ambiguous. The CDR3 runs to 13 residues. Germline loops: CDR1 MNHEY, CDR2 SVGAGI. Here the CDR3 DNA reads TGTGCCAGCAGGCCCGAAGAGCAAGAGGCCCAGTACTTC. Protein product: CASRPEEQEAQYF.

This chain links TRBV28 with TRBJ1-2; 7 positions agree with TRBD1. Trimming removed 8 bases from V and 8 bases from J; junction bases left unmatched: 17. Germline CDR1 is MDHEN and CDR2 is SYDVKM. The CDR3 runs to 15 residues. The CDR3 loop reads CASGQGQASRGGYTF. DNA of the CDR3: TGTGCCAGCGGACAAGGACAGGCTTCCCGGGGGGGCTACACCTTC.

CDR3 DNA sequence: TGTGCCAGCACTCCCATTGGACTTGGGGAGCAGTACTTC. As protein: CASTPIGLGEQYF. The chain has TRBV7-9 and TRBJ2-7; D may be TRBD2 (5 bases). The CDR3 is made up of 13 amino acids. With 7 bases removed from V and 7 bases from J, the gap between germline ends came to 17 bases. CDR1 is SEHNR, CDR2 FQNEAQ, per germline (reference sequence).

The V call is TRBV10-1, the J call TRBJ2-1; 8 bases agree with TRBD1. Per the germline V gene, CDR1 is WNHNN and CDR2 is SYGVQD (reference sequence). The CDR3 consists of 16 residues. V shed 4 bases and J 8 bases; nucleotides not matched to a gene: 13. The CDR3: CASSGDPGGSLDEQFF. CDR3 coding DNA: TGCGCCAGCAGTGGCGACCCAGGGGGCAGCCTAGATGAGCAGTTCTTC.

The V gene is TRBV3-1 (or the pseudogene TRBV3-2), the J gene TRBJ1-1, with D possibly TRBD1 on 5 matching bases. CDR3 length: 14 amino acids. In germline, CDR1 is LGHDT, CDR2 YNNKEL (reference sequence). V was clipped by 0 bases and J by 10 bases, with 15 bases between them. This chain's CDR3 is CASSQDQGPLIAFF. The CDR3 region has the DNA TGTGCCAGCAGCCAAGATCAGGGCCCTCTGATAGCTTTCTTT.

CDR3 in DNA: TGCGCCAGCAGCTGGGGACAGATCCAAGAGACCCAGTACTTC. Protein product: CASSWGQIQETQYF. The V and J genes are TRBV5-1 and TRBJ2-5; 7 bases are shared with TRBD1. With 3 bases clipped from V and 1 base from J, the junction kept 3 bases outside the gene matches. This CDR3 spans 14 amino acids. From germline, CDR1 is SGHRS and CDR2 YFSETQ.

This rearrangement joins TRBV5-1 to TRBJ1-1; D remains ambiguous. The CDR3 spans 11 residues. CDR1 is SGHRS, CDR2 YFSETQ, per germline. V lost 4 bases and J 5 bases, leaving 6 bases between the germline ends. CDR3 DNA: TGCGCCAGCAGCATAGGGACTGAAGCTTTCTTT. Its translation is CASSIGTEAFF.

V gene TRBV28 combines with J gene TRBJ1-5; 7 bases agree with TRBD1. The J segment lost 2 bases and the V segment lost 3 bases, leaving 7 bases of the junction unmatched. Germline CDR1 and CDR2: MDHEN and SYDVKM. CDR3 length: 16 amino acids. The chain's CDR3 is CASSFHAGQGNQPQHF. For the CDR3, the DNA is TGTGCCAGCAGTTTCCACGCCGGACAGGGCAATCAGCCCCAGCATTTT.

V and J are TRBV6-5 and TRBJ1-2; possible D gene TRBD1, 6 bases. V dropped 2 bases and J dropped 6 bases, with 10 bases sitting between them. The CDR3 consists of 13 residues. In germline, CDR1 is MNHEY, CDR2 SVGAGI. CDR3 protein: CASSYGTWDGYTF. The CDR3 bases are TGTGCCAGCAGTTACGGGACATGGGATGGCTACACCTTC.

This clone was recorded once. V and J are TRBV6-6 and TRBJ1-3; D is unclear. CDR3 length: 15 residues. V dropped 2 bases and J dropped 1 base, with 9 bases sitting between them. CDR1 and CDR2 (germline): MNHNY, SVGAGI (reference sequence). The CDR3 DNA reads as TGTGCCAGCAGTTACAGCTGGGGTTCTGGAAACACCATATATTTT. The encoded protein is CASSYSWGSGNTIYF.

This clone was seen only once. The chain employs TRBV7-9 and TRBJ2-4, with 7 bases lining up with TRBD2. The CDR3 is 16 amino acids. The ends lost 2 bases at V and 6 bases at J; junction bases unmatched: 10. Germline values: CDR1 SEHNR, CDR2 FQNEAQ (reference sequence). In DNA, the CDR3 is TGTGCCAGCAGCTTACTGTCGTCGGGGGGTCGAAACATTCAGTACTTC. It yields the protein CASSLLSSGGRNIQYF.

This chain joins TRBV7-9 and TRBJ1-4; D not certain. Germline CDR1 is SEHNR and CDR2 is FQNEAQ (reference sequence). The CDR3 runs to 12 residues. Trimming pared 5 bases from V and 7 bases from J, leaving 8 bases between. The chain's CDR3 is CASSPGSEKLFF. CDR3 DNA sequence: TGTGCCAGCAGCCCGGGATCTGAAAAACTGTTTTTT.

The gene calls are TRBV27 and TRBJ1-1, with no clear D. Trimming took 2 bases from V and 10 from J, leaving 14 bases between them. CDR1 and CDR2 (germline): MNHEY, SMNVEV (reference sequence). This CDR3 comprises 13 residues. The CDR3 loop reads CASSLGPNVGAFF. DNA of the CDR3: TGTGCCAGCAGTTTAGGCCCAAATGTGGGAGCTTTCTTT.

J is TRBJ2-5 and V is TRBV14; TRBD1 aligns across 10 bases. V shed 3 bases, J shed 4 bases, and the junction held 8 bases outside the gene matches. This CDR3 has 16 residues. The germline V gene has CDR1 SGHDN and CDR2 FVKESK. DNA of the CDR3: TGTGCCAGCAGCCAGGCGGACAGGGGGATAAGAGAGACCCAGTACTTC. This gives the protein CASSQADRGIRETQYF.

In regard to this clone: The conserved phenylalanine or tryptophan normally closing the CDR3 is absent here, so this likely arose from a read error. The DNA is left out, because the CDR3 cannot be placed on it with certainty; the CDR3 is given as TCRdb lists it. The chain is built from TRBV11-2 and TRBJ2-7; no check of the table's D call, TRBD1, against the DNA was made. CDR1 and CDR2 from the germline V gene are SGHAT and FQNNGV. The CDR3 is 14 amino acids in total, end residues counted. CDR3 in amino acids: CASSALTGGRLIWL.

This clone was detected only once. CDR3 amino acids: CASSLTGWDTGELFF. The CDR3 coding sequence is TGTGCCAGCAGTCTGACAGGGTGGGACACCGGGGAGCTGTTTTTT. This rearrangement joins TRBV28 to TRBJ2-2; 7 nucleotides line up with TRBD1. This CDR3 comprises 15 residues. The J segment lost 3 bases and the V segment lost 5 bases, leaving 6 bases of the junction unmatched. Germline values: CDR1 MDHEN, CDR2 SYDVKM.

The chain carries TRBV12-3 or TRBV12-4 and TRBJ1-1; the D gene is possibly TRBD1 (6 bases). CDR3 length: 13 amino acids. Deletions cut 5 bases from V and 1 base from J, with 8 bases between. The CDR3 spells CASSRQENTEAFF. Written as DNA, the CDR3 is TGTGCCAGCAGTAGACAGGAGAACACTGAAGCTTTCTTT.

This rearrangement joins TRBV6-5 to TRBJ1-2, with no clear D. V was shortened by 2 bases and J by 4 bases, with 11 bases between the two germline ends. This CDR3 is 14 amino acids long. Germline-derived CDR1 and CDR2 are MNHEY and SVGAGI. CDR3 protein: CASSYDWPSYGYTF. CDR3 DNA: TGTGCCAGCAGTTACGATTGGCCGTCCTATGGCTACACCTTC.